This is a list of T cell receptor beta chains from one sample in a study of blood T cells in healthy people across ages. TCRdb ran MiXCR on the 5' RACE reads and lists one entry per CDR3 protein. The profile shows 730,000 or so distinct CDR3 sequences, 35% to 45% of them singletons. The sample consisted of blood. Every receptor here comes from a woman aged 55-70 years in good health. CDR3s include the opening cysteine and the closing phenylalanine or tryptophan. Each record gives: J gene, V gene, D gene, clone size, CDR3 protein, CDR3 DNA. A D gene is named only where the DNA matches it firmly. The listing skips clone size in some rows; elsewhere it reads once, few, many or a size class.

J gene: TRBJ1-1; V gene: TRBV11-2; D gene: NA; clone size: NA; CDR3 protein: CASSFQGFGNTEAFF; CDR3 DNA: TGTGCCAGCAGCTTTCAGGGTTTTGGGAACACTGAAGCTTTCTTT
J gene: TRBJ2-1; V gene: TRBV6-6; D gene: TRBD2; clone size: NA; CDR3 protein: CASSYRGGNEQFF; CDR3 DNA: TGTGCCAGCAGTTACCGGGGGGGAAATGAGCAGTTCTTC
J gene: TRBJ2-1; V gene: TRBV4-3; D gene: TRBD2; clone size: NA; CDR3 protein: CASSQGSGLAGEGEQFF; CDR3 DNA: TGCGCCAGCAGCCAAGGTAGCGGACTAGCGGGAGAGGGAGAGCAGTTCTTC
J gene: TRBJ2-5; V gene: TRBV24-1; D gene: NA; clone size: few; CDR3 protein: CATSGFQGTGETQYF; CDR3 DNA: TGTGCCACCAGTGGCTTTCAGGGAACCGGGGAGACCCAGTACTTC
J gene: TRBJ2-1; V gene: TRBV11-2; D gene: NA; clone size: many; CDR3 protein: CASSETATYNEQFF; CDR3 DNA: TGTGCCAGCAGCGAAACAGCTACCTACAATGAGCAGTTCTTC
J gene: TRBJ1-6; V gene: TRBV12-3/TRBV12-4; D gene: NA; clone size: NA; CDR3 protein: CASSLRQDSPLHF; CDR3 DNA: TGTGCCAGCAGTTTACGCCAGGATTCACCCCTCCACTTT
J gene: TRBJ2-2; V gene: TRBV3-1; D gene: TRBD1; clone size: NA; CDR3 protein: CACSQEGTGNTGELFF; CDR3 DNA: TGTGCCTGCAGCCAAGAAGGGACAGGGAACACCGGGGAGCTGTTTTTT
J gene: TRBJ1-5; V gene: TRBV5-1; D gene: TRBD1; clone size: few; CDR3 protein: CASSPDGQGANQPQHF; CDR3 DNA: TGCGCCAGCAGCCCGGACGGACAGGGAGCCAATCAGCCCCAGCATTTT
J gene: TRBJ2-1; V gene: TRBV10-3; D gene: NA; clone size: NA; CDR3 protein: CAISESRRNSYNEQFF; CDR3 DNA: TGTGCCATCAGTGAGAGCCGCAGGAACTCCTACAATGAGCAGTTCTTC
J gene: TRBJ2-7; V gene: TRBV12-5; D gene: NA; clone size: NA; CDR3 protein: CASGLVEDRQGSYEQYF; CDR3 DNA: TGTGCTAGTGGTTTGGTCGAGGACCGACAAGGCTCCTACGAGCAGTACTTC
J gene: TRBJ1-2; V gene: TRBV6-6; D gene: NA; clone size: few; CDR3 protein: CASSFSQSNYGYTF; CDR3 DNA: TGTGCCAGCAGTTTTAGCCAGTCTAACTATGGCTACACCTTC
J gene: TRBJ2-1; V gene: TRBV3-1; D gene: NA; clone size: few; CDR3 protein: CASSQDGRAEQFF; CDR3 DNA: TGTGCCAGCAGCCAAGATGGGCGTGCTGAGCAGTTCTTC
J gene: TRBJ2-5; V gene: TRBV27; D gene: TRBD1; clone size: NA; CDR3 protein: CASSLWTGQEIQYF; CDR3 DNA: TGTGCCAGCAGTTTATGGACAGGACAAGAGATCCAGTACTTC
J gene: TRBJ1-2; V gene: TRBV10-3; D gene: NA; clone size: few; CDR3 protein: CAISERGRGVYGYTF; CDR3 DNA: TGTGCCATCAGTGAGAGAGGGAGGGGGGTATATGGCTACACCTTC
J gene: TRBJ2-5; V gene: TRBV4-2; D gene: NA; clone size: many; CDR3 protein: CASSPGDTFQETQYF; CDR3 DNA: TGTGCCAGCAGCCCGGGGGATACTTTCCAAGAGACCCAGTACTTC
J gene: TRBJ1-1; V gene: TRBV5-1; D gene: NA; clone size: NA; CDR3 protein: CANSSSENTEAFF; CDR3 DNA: TGCGCCAACAGCTCCTCAGAGAACACTGAAGCTTTCTTT
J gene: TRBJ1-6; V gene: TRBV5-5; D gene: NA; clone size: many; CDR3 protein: CASSFGVEGNSPLHF; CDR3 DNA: TGTGCCAGCAGCTTCGGGGTAGAAGGCAATTCACCCCTCCACTTT